A single sample is the source of the 8 T cell receptor beta chains below, sequenced in a study of blood T cell repertoires in COVID-19. Here immunoSEQ multiplex PCR was the method, and the copy in TCRdb shows in-frame clones only, minus some. Among 200,000 to 250,000 clones listed, about 90% were seen once. The specimen was PBMCs or T cells enriched from blood (not recorded which). These receptors originate from a woman aged 45-65 years with acute COVID-19.

The gene calls are TRBV28 and TRBJ2-3; tentatively, D is TRBD2 (6 bases). CDR1 is MDHEN, CDR2 SYDVKM, per germline. The ends were cut back, 8 bases at V and 0 bases at J, with 18 bases in the middle. The CDR3 is 16 amino acids. This CDR3 reads CASATFSGSSTDTQYF. As DNA, the CDR3 is TGTGCCAGCGCCACTTTTAGCGGATCTAGCACAGATACGCAGTATTTT. Full variable domain (remainder filled in from reference TRBV28 and TRBJ2-3): DVKVTQSSRYLVKRTGEKVFLECVQDMDHENMFWYRQDPGLGLRLIYFSYDVKMKEKGDIPEGYSVSREKKERFSLILESASTNQTSMYLCASATFSGSSTDTQYFGPGTRLTVL.

The chain joins TRBV20-1 to TRBJ1-5; D unclear. Looked up from germline, CDR1 is DFQATT and CDR2 is SNEGSKA (reference sequence). Trimming left V 1 base short and J 7 bases short, with 5 bases between. This CDR3 is built from 11 residues. CDR3 amino acids: CSARAGQPQHF. Here the CDR3 DNA reads TGCAGTGCTAGAGCAGGACAGCCCCAGCATTTT.

This chain connects TRBV9 to TRBJ2-3; possible D gene TRBD2, 5 bases. V lost 3 bases to trimming and J lost 6 bases, with 11 bases between them. There are 13 residues in the CDR3. CDR1 is SGDLS and CDR2 is YYNGEE in the germline V gene. The CDR3 region is CASSESTRDTQYF. In DNA form, the CDR3 reads TGTGCCAGCAGCGAGTCCACTAGGGATACGCAGTATTTT. The full variable domain, its missing parts supplied by reference TRBV9 and TRBJ2-3, is DSGVTQTPKHLITATGQRVTLRCSPRSGDLSVYWYQQSLDQGLQFLIQYYNGEERAKGNILERFSAQQFPDLHSELNLSSLELGDSALYFCASSESTRDTQYFGPGTRLTVL.

V usage is TRBV21-1 and J usage is TRBJ2-7; TRBD1 is taken as the D call from the table, unchecked against the DNA. TRBV21-1 corresponds to a pseudogene. The CDR3 length is 16 residues. CDR3 in DNA: TGTGCCAGCAGCAAAGCGCTTGGGGGCGCTTCCTACGAGCAGTACTTC. Protein sequence: CASSKALGGASYEQYF.

V is TRBV6-8 and J is TRBJ2-7, with TRBD1 identical over 7 bases. Germline CDR1 and CDR2: MNHGY and SAAAGT. The CDR3 has 14 residues. V shed 6 bases and J 3 bases; nucleotides not matched to a gene: 8. The CDR3 reads CASSRRQGHYEQYF. The DNA of the CDR3 is TGTGCCAGCAGCCGTAGACAGGGACACTACGAGCAGTACTTC.

V and J are TRBV19 and TRBJ2-3, with TRBD2 identical over 13 bases. Germline V gene data show CDR1 as LNHDA and CDR2 as SQIVND (reference sequence). This CDR3 is 18 amino acids long. V lost 5 bases to trimming and J lost 5 bases; unmatched junction nucleotides: 13. CDR3 sequence reads: CASSGIGLAGDEKDTQYF. In DNA form, the CDR3 reads TGTGCCAGTAGTGGCATAGGACTAGCGGGAGACGAGAAAGATACGCAGTATTTT.

This clone was observed a single time. The V call is TRBV7-3, the J call TRBJ2-2; D is unclear. Trimming removed 4 bases from V and 2 bases from J, with 8 bases in between. This CDR3 has 14 residues. Germline values: CDR1 SGHTA, CDR2 FQGTGA. CDR3 sequence reads: CASSSDINTGELFF. The DNA of the CDR3 is TGTGCCAGCAGCTCTGACATAAACACCGGGGAGCTGTTTTTT.

DNA of the CDR3: TGTGCCAGCTCACCAGAGTTAATGAAGTACTTC. Translated: CASSPELMKYF. The rearrangement links TRBV18 to TRBJ2-7; D is unresolved. Germline loops: CDR1 KGHSH, CDR2 LQKENI. The V gene lost 2 bases and the J gene lost 11 bases, with 10 bases spanning the gap. This CDR3 region has 11 residues.